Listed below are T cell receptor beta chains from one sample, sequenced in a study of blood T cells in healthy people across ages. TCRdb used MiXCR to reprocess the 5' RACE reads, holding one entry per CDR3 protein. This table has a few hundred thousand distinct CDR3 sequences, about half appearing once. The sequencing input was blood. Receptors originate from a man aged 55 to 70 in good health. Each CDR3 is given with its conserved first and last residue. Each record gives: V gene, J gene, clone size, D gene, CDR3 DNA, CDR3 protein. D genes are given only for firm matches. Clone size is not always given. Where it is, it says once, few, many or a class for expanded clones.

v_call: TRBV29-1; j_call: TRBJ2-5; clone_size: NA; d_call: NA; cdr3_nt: TGCAGCGTTTATTCGGTACGATGGCAGACCCAGTACTTC; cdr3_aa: CSVYSVRWQTQYF
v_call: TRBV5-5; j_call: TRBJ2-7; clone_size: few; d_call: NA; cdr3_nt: TGTGCCAGCACCTCAGTGGGCCTCTACGAGCAGTACTTC; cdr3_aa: CASTSVGLYEQYF
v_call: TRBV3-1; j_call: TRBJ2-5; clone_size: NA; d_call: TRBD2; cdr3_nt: TGTGCCAGCAGGGGGACTAGCGGGAGGGAGACCCAGTACTTC; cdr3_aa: CASRGTSGRETQYF
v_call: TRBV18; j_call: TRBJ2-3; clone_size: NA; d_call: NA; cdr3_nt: TGTGCCAGCTCACCTGGGGCAGGTGCTAGCACAGATACGCAGTATTTT; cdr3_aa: CASSPGAGASTDTQYF
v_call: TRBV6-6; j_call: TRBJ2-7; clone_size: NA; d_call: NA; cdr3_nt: TGTGCCAGCAGTTACTTGAATTACGAGCAGTACTTC; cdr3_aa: CASSYLNYEQYF
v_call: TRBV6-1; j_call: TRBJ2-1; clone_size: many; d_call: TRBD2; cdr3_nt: TGTGCCAGCAGTGCTGAACTAGCGGGAGGTCCGAATGAGCAGTTCTTC; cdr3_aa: CASSAELAGGPNEQFF
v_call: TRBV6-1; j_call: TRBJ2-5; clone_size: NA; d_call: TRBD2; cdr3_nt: TGTGCCAGCAGTGAATTCTCGGGGGGAGCGGGACTTTACAATGAGCAGTACTTC; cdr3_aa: CASSEFSGGAGLYNEQYF
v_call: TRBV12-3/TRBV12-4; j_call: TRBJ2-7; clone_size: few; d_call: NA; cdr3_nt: TGTGCCAGCAGCCGGGCCCTAGAGGAGCAGTACTTC; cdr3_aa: CASSRALEEQYF
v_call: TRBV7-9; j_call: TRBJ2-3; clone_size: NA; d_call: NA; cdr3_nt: TGTGCCAGCAGCCCTGGGGCCAACACAGATACGCAGTATTTT; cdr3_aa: CASSPGANTDTQYF
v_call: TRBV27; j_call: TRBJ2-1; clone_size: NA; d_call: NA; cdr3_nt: TGTGCCAGCAGCGGGGGCAATGAGCAGTTCTTC; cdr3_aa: CASSGGNEQFF
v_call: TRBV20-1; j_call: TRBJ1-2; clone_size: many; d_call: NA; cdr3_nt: TGCAGTGCGCCCAGACAGATCTCTAACTATGGCTACACCTTC; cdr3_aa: CSAPRQISNYGYTF
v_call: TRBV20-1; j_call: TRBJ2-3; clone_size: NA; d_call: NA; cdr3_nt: TGCAGTGCTGGTGGACATCTAACTAGCACAGATACGCAGTATTTT; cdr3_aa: CSAGGHLTSTDTQYF
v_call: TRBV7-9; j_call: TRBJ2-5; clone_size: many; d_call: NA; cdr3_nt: TGTGCCAGCAGCTTATCTAACCCTCCTTTCATTGGGGCAGAGACCCAGTACTTC; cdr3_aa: CASSLSNPPFIGAETQYF
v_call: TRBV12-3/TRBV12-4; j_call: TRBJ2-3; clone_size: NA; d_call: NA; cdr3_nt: TGTGCCAGCAGCCCCGGGACGGCAGACACAGATACGCAGTATTTT; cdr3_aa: CASSPGTADTDTQYF
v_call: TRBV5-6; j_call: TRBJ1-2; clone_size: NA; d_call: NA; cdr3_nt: TGTGCCAGCAGCTTGAATGCCGGCTACACCTTC; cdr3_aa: CASSLNAGYTF
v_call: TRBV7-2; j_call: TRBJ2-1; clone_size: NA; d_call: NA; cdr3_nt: TGTGCCAGCAGCTCGGGAAGGGGCCGAGCCTACAATGAGCAGTTCTTC; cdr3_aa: CASSSGRGRAYNEQFF
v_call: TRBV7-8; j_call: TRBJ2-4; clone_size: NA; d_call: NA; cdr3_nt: TGTGCCAGCAGCTCTAGGGGGCGGGGGGCCGAGGACAAAAACATTCAGTACTTC; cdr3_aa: CASSSRGRGAEDKNIQYF
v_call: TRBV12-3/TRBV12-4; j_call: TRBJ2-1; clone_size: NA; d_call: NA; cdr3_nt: TGTGCCAGCAGTGTCCTTGAGGTGGAGCAGTTCTTC; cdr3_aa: CASSVLEVEQFF
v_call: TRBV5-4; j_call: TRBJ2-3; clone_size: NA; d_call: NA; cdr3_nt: TGTGCCAGCAGCTTGGTTGCGGGAAGCGCAGATACGCAGTATTTT; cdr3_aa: CASSLVAGSADTQYF
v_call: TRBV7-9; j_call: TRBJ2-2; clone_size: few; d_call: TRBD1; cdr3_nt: TGTGCCAGCAGCTTAGGGGACAGCTCGAACACCGGGGAGCTGTTTTTT; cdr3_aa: CASSLGDSSNTGELFF
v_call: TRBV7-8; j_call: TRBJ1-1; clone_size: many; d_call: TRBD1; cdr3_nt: TGTGCCAGCAGCTCGGACAGGGGGCCATTAGTTGGTCCTGAAGCTTTCTTT; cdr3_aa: CASSSDRGPLVGPEAFF
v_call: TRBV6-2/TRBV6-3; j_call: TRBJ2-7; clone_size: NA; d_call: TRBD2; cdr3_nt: TGTGCCAGCAGTACCGGGACTACCGATCACGAGCAGTACTTC; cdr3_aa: CASSTGTTDHEQYF
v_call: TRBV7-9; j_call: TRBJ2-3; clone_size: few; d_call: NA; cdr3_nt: TGTGCCAGCAGCTTAGTAGACCACACAGATACGCAGTATTTT; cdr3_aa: CASSLVDHTDTQYF
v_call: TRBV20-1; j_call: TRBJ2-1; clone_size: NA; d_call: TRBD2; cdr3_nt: TGCAGTGCTGGGGTACTAGCGGGGGGACTATACAATGAGCAGTTCTTC; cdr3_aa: CSAGVLAGGLYNEQFF
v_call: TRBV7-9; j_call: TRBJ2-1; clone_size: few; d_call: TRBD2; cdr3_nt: TGTGCCAGCAGAAAACCCGGGACTAGCGGTTACAATGAGCAGTTCTTC; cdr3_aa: CASRKPGTSGYNEQFF
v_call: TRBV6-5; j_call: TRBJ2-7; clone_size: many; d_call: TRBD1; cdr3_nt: TGTGCCAGCAGTTACTTCGGAGGGCAGGGGGCGAGCTACGAGCAGTACTTC; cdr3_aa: CASSYFGGQGASYEQYF
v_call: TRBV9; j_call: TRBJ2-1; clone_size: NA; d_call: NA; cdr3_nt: TGTGCCAGCAGCGTAGCGTCGAGCGGAAGCTCCTACAATGAGCAGTTCTTC; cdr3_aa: CASSVASSGSSYNEQFF
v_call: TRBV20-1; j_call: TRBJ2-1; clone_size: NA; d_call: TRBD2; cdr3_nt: TGCAGTGTTAGAGATCGGGGCGGGAGAATGGATGAGCAGTTCTTC; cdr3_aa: CSVRDRGGRMDEQFF
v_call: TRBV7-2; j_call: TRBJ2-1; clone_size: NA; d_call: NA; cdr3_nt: TGTGCCAGCAGCCCACCGACCGGGACTGGGAACTACAATGAGCAGTTCTTC; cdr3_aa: CASSPPTGTGNYNEQFF
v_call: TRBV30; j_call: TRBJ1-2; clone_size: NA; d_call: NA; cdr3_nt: TGTGCCTGGAGTGTACCGGGGAGAAGTGATGGCTACACCTTC; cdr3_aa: CAWSVPGRSDGYTF
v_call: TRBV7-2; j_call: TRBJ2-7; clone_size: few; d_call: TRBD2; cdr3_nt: TGTGCCAGCAGCGCCGGGACTAGGTACGAGCAGTACTTC; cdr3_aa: CASSAGTRYEQYF
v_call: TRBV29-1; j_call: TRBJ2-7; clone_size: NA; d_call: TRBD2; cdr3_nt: TGCAGCGTTGCGGGACTATTTTACGAGCAGTACTTC; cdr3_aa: CSVAGLFYEQYF
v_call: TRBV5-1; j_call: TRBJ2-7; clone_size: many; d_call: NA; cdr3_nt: TGCGCCAGCAGCTTTGAAGGGAAGTACGAGCAGTACTTC; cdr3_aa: CASSFEGKYEQYF
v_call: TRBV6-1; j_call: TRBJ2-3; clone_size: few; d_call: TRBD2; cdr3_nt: TGTGCCAGTAGCGATACATGGACTAGCGGGAGCACAGATACGCAGTATTTT; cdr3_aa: CASSDTWTSGSTDTQYF
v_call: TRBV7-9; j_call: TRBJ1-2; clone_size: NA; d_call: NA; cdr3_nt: TGTGCCAGCAGCTTAGGAGGGGCGGTCGATGGCTACACCTTC; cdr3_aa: CASSLGGAVDGYTF
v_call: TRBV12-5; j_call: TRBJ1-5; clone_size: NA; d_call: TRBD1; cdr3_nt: TGTGCTAGTGCCCAGGCAGGGGGGACAGGCGGTCAGCCCCAGCATTTT; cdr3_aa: CASAQAGGTGGQPQHF
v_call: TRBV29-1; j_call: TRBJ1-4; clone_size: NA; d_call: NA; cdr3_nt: TGCAGCGTAGCCGGGGGGCGCGAAAAACTGTTTTTT; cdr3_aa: CSVAGGREKLFF
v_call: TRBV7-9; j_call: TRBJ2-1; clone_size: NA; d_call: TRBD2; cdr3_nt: TGTGCCAGCAGCTACTCCGCGGGGGACAATGAGCAGTTCTTC; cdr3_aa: CASSYSAGDNEQFF
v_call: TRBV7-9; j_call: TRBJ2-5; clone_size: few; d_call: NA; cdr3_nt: TGTGCCAGCAGCCCTGCGCGGGTTTTCGAGACCCAGTACTTC; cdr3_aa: CASSPARVFETQYF
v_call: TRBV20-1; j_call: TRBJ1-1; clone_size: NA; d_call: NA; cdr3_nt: TGCAGTGCTAACAGAAACACTGAAGCTTTCTTT; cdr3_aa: CSANRNTEAFF
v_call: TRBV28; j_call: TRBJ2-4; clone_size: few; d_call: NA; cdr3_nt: TGTGCCAGCAGGACACAGGGTACCAAAAACATTCAGTACTTC; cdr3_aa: CASRTQGTKNIQYF
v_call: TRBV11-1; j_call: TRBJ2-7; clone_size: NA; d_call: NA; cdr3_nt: TGTGCCAGCAGCAGCGGACCCCCAAGGCACGAGCAGTACTTC; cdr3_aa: CASSSGPPRHEQYF
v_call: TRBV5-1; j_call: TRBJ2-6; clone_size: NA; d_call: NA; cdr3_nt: TGCGCCGGCAGCTTGGAACAGGGCAGGAGGGCCAACGTCCTGACTTTC; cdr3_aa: CAGSLEQGRRANVLTF
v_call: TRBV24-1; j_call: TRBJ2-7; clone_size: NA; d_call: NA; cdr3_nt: TGTGCCACCAGCGGAGGCTACAATGAGCAGTACTTC; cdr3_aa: CATSGGYNEQYF
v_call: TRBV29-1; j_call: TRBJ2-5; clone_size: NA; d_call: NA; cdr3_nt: TGCAGCGTTGAAATGGGAGAGGAGACCCAGTACTTC; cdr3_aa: CSVEMGEETQYF
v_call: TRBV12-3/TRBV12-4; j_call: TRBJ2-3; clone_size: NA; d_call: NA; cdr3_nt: TGTGCCAGCCATGGGACGGGTGACTACACAGATACGCAGTATTTT; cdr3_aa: CASHGTGDYTDTQYF
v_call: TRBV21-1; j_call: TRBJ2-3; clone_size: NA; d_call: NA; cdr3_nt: TGTGCCAGCAGCAAAGAAAGAAAATCAAACTATTTCACAGATACGCAGTATTTT; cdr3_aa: CASSKERKSNYFTDTQYF